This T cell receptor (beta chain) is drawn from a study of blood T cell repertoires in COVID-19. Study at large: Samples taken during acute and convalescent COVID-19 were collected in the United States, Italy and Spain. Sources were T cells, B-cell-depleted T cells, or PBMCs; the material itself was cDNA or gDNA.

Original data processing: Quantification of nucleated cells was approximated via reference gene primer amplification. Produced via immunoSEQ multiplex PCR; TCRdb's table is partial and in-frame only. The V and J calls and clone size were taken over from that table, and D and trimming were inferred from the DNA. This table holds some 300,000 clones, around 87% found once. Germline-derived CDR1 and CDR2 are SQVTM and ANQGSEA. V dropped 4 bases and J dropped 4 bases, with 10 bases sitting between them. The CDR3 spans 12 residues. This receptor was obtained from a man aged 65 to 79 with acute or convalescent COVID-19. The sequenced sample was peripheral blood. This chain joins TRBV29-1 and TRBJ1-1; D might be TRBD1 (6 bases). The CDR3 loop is CSVAFRGTEAFF. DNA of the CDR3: TGCAGCGTTGCGTTCAGGGGCACTGAAGCTTTCTTT.